These 23 T cell receptor beta chains were sequenced from one sample in a study of cytomegalovirus exposure and HLA in healthy donors. The PCR contained 60 Vbeta and 13 Jbeta primers. The repertoire was sequenced with immunoSEQ multiplex PCR; TCRdb's copy has only in-frame clones and lacks some. In the table there are about 240,000 clones, about three quarters of which are singletons. The source material was PBMCs. The receptors originated from a boy aged 10-17 years in good health and CMV-seronegative.

The chain recombines TRBV9 with TRBJ1-2; no firm D call. CDR1 and CDR2 (germline): SGDLS, YYNGEE. The CDR3 has 13 residues. Trimming removed 4 bases at V and 6 bases at J, with 13 bases between. This chain's CDR3 is CASSTQTADGYTF. CDR3 DNA: TGTGCCAGCAGCACCCAGACGGCGGATGGCTACACCTTC.

In its sample, this clone was seen once. CDR3 bases: TGTGCCAGCTCACCAAGGCAGGCTGTGACTGGAAACACCATATATTTT. As protein: CASSPRQAVTGNTIYF. J is TRBJ1-3 and V is TRBV18, with D unresolved. From germline, CDR1 is KGHSH and CDR2 LQKENI. V was clipped by 2 bases and J by 2 bases, with 13 bases between them. The CDR3 sequence is 16 residues long.

This clone appeared a single time. A junction boundary mismatches the germline segment, possibly from a read error. The rearrangement joins TRBV7-7 to TRBJ2-6, with a weak D call TRBD1 (9 bases). Germline CDR1 reads SSHAT; CDR2 reads FNYEAQ (reference sequence). The CDR3 covers 16 residues. The CDR3 reads CASSLAGQGRANVLTF. CDR3 DNA: TGTGCTAGCAGCTTAGCGGGACAGGGTCGGGCCAACGTCCTGACTTTC.

The V gene is TRBV11-3, the J gene TRBJ2-7; TRBD1 agrees at 8 bases. Germline CDR1 SGHNT, CDR2 YENEEA. CDR3 length equals 15 residues. The trim removed 1 base at V and 3 bases at J, leaving 5 bases unmatched. This chain's CDR3 is CASSLVQGADYEQYF. Written as DNA, the CDR3 is TGTGCCAGCAGCTTAGTCCAGGGGGCTGACTACGAGCAGTACTTC.

This clone was counted a few times. This rearrangement joins TRBV2 to TRBJ2-3; perhaps TRBD2 as D (5 bases). The germline V gene has CDR1 SNHLY and CDR2 FYNNEI. V lost 4 bases, J lost 2 bases, and 13 bases lay in between. The CDR3 extends over 15 amino acids. Here the CDR3 reads CASSGSRGTTDTQYF. The CDR3 coding sequence is TGTGCCAGCAGTGGCTCTCGGGGAACCACAGATACGCAGTATTTT.

The chain recombines TRBV19 with TRBJ2-5; D perhaps matches TRBD1 (6 bases). V was pared by 3 bases and J by 1 base, with 9 bases between. The CDR3 length is 14 residues. Germline values: CDR1 LNHDA, CDR2 SQIVND (reference sequence). The CDR3 region is CASSMTGSQETQYF. In DNA, the CDR3 is TGTGCCAGTAGTATGACAGGTTCCCAAGAGACCCAGTACTTC. The full variable domain, rest sourced from reference TRBV19 and TRBJ2-5, is DGGITQSPKYLFRKEGQNVTLSCEQNLNHDAMYWYRQDPGQGLRLIYYSQIVNDFQKGDIAEGYSVSREKKESFPLTVTSAQKNPTAFYLCASSMTGSQETQYFGPGTRLLVL.

This rearrangement joins TRBV6-1 to TRBJ1-1; a possible D gene is TRBD1 (6 bases). This CDR3 has 14 residues. Germline V gene lookup returns CDR1 MNHNS and CDR2 SASEGT. V was clipped by 6 bases and J by 2 bases, with 13 bases between them. As DNA, the CDR3 is TGTGCCAGCAGCCTACAGGGATCTAACACTGAAGCTTTCTTT. It translates to CASSLQGSNTEAFF.

The sample holds a few counts of this clone. The chain couples TRBV10-1 to TRBJ2-1, with 10 bases lining up with TRBD2. This CDR3 spans 15 amino acids. With V trimmed by 6 bases and J by 8 bases, 10 bases remained unmatched. The germline gives CDR1 WNHNN, CDR2 SYGVQD (reference sequence). The CDR3 loop reads CASSLGGAGGDEQFF. CDR3 DNA: TGCGCCAGCAGCTTGGGGGGAGCGGGAGGGGATGAGCAGTTCTTC.

V usage is TRBV6-5 and J usage is TRBJ1-3; 8 bases are shared with TRBD1. This CDR3 comprises 12 residues. The V and J ends lost 6 bases and 8 bases, in that order; junction bases with no gene match: 3. Per germline, CDR1 MNHEY and CDR2 SVGAGI. The CDR3 DNA sequence: TGTGCCAGCAGCCGACAGGGGTACACCATATATTTT. This gives the protein CASSRQGYTIYF.

The rearrangement uses TRBV15 and TRBJ1-1, with no clear D. Trimming left V 0 bases short and J 0 bases short, with 2 bases between. The CDR3 is 13 amino acids. Per the germline V gene, CDR1 is LNHNV and CDR2 is YYDKDF (reference sequence). CDR3 bases: TGTGCCACCAGCAGAGACTTGAACACTGAAGCTTTCTTT. Translated: CATSRDLNTEAFF.

This clone was recorded a few times. V and J are TRBV11-3 and TRBJ1-1; D might be TRBD1 (6 bases). Trimming removed 5 bases from V and 4 bases from J, with 11 bases in between. CDR1 is SGHNT, CDR2 YENEEA, per germline. CDR3 size: 13 residues. CDR3 sequence reads: CASSPDRGTEAFF. In nucleotides, the CDR3 is TGTGCCAGCAGCCCGGACAGAGGCACTGAAGCTTTCTTT.

This clone occurred a few times. The chain couples TRBV9 to TRBJ2-7, with D perhaps TRBD1 (5 bases). Per germline, CDR1 SGDLS and CDR2 YYNGEE. The CDR3 totals 13 residues. Trimming took 0 bases from V and 5 from J, leaving 9 bases between them. The CDR3 DNA reads as TGTGCCAGCAGCGTAGCCTGGGGCGACGAGCAGTACTTC. It encodes CASSVAWGDEQYF.

The chain has TRBV5-6 and TRBJ1-6, with 7 positions matching TRBD1. Germline CDR1 and CDR2: SGHDT and YYEEEE. Trimming removed 4 bases from V and 6 bases from J; junction bases left unmatched: 10. The CDR3 length is 16 residues. CDR3 DNA sequence: TGTGCCAGCAGCCTGTTTGAAGGGACAGCTAATTCACCCCTCCACTTT. Translating gives CASSLFEGTANSPLHF.

J is TRBJ2-1 and V is TRBV6-5, with 9 bases fitting TRBD2. There are 14 residues in the CDR3. Germline CDR1 reads MNHEY; CDR2 reads SVGAGI. Trimming took 3 bases from V and 6 from J; bases not matched to a gene: 3. CDR3 residues: CASSYSSGGNEQFF. The CDR3 DNA sequence: TGTGCCAGCAGTTATAGTAGCGGGGGCAATGAGCAGTTCTTC.

The rearrangement joins TRBV10-1 to TRBJ1-1; D gene unclear. The germline V gene has CDR1 WNHNN and CDR2 SYGVQD (reference sequence). The CDR3 consists of 15 residues. V lost 2 bases and J 3 bases, leaving 13 bases between the germline ends. The CDR3 DNA reads TGCGCCAGCAGTGAGACCCGGGTCCCGGACACTGAAGCTTTCTTT. This codes for CASSETRVPDTEAFF.

Of note for this clone: One junction end does not reproduce the germline sequence, and a read error may be involved. The chain recombines TRBV4-1 with TRBJ1-3; maybe TRBD1 (5 bases). CDR3 size: 15 residues. Germline values: CDR1 MGHRA, CDR2 YSYEKL. In DNA, the CDR3 is TGCGCCAGCAGCCCCAGGGTTAACTCTGGAAACGCCATATATTTT. As protein: CASSPRVNSGNAIYF.

V gene TRBV5-4 combines with J gene TRBJ2-1; no firm D call. CDR3 length equals 16 residues. Germline CDR1 reads SGHNT; CDR2 reads YYREEE (reference sequence). With 4 bases removed from V and 4 bases from J, the gap between germline ends came to 18 bases. The CDR3 DNA is TGTGCCAGCAGCATCGGTCCAAGGAGCCCTTACAATGAGCAGTTCTTC. Its protein product is CASSIGPRSPYNEQFF.

The chain has TRBV10-3 and TRBJ2-5; 10 bases match TRBD1. The J call is uncertain, as TRBJ2-7 better fits the DNA end. Germline V gives CDR1 ENHRY, CDR2 SYGVKD. The CDR3 spans 14 residues. This CDR3 is CAISDRGQGDEQYF. In DNA, the CDR3 is TGTGCCATCAGTGACCGTGGACAGGGGGACGAGCAGTACTTC.

V gene TRBV2 combines with J gene TRBJ2-7; TRBD2 matches 11 bases. This CDR3 is 15 amino acids long. Germline CDR1 is SNHLY and CDR2 is FYNNEI. Trimming removed 8 bases from V and 0 bases from J; junction bases left unmatched: 6. The CDR3 DNA follows: TGTGCCAGCGGTCCTAGCGGGAGGTCCTCCTACGAGCAGTACTTC. This sequence encodes CASGPSGRSSYEQYF.

The table lists this clone with a few counts. V and J are TRBV5-6 and TRBJ2-3; 9 nucleotides align to TRBD2. The V and J ends lost 0 bases and 5 bases, in that order; junction bases with no gene match: 1. The CDR3 covers 14 residues. Germline V CDR1 and CDR2: SGHDT, YYEEEE. This CDR3 is CASSLATSGDTQYF. CDR3 coding DNA: TGTGCCAGCAGCTTGGCGACTAGCGGAGATACGCAGTATTTT.

The chain is built from TRBV7-9 and TRBJ2-3; TRBD2 agrees at 10 bases. The germline V gene encodes CDR1 SEHNR and CDR2 FQNEAQ (reference sequence). The V and J ends lost 1 base and 2 bases, in that order; junction bases with no gene match: 12. The CDR3 consists of 19 residues. CDR3 sequence: CASSLGGLAGAQSTDTQYF. Here the CDR3 DNA reads TGTGCCAGCAGCTTAGGAGGCCTAGCGGGGGCCCAGTCCACAGATACGCAGTATTTT.

V is TRBV11-3 and J is TRBJ2-1; the match to TRBD2 covers 14 bases. V was clipped by 4 bases and J by 6 bases; unmatched bases: 5. The CDR3 runs 16 residues. Germline assignment: CDR1 SGHNT and CDR2 YENEEA. The CDR3 protein is CASSYRTSGRINEQFF. CDR3 DNA: TGTGCCAGCAGCTATCGGACTAGCGGGAGGATCAATGAGCAGTTCTTC.

V usage is TRBV19 and J usage is TRBJ1-5, with D possibly being TRBD1 (5 bases). CDR3 length equals 16 residues. With 3 bases removed from V and 7 bases from J, the gap between germline ends came to 19 bases. Germline CDR1 is LNHDA and CDR2 is SQIVND (reference sequence). The CDR3 region has the DNA TGTGCCAGTAGTATCAGCGGGAGGGGACCAGGACAGCCCCAGCATTTT. Amino acids: CASSISGRGPGQPQHF.